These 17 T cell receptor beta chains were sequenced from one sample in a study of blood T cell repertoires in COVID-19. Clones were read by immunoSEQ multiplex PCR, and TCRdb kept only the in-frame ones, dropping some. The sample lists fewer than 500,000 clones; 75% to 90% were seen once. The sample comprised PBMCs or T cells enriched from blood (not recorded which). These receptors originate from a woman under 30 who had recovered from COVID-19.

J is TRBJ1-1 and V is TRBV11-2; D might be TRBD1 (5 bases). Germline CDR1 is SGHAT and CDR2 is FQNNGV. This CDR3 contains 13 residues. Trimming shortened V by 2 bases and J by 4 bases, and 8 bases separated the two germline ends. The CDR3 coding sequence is TGTGCCAGCAGCTTACGTCAGGGCACTGAAGCTTTCTTT. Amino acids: CASSLRQGTEAFF.

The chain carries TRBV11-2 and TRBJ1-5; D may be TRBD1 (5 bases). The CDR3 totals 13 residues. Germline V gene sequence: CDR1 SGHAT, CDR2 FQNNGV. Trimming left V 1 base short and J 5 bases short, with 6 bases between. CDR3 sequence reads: CASSLGGYQPQHF. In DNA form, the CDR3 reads TGTGCCAGCAGCTTAGGGGGCTATCAGCCCCAGCATTTT.

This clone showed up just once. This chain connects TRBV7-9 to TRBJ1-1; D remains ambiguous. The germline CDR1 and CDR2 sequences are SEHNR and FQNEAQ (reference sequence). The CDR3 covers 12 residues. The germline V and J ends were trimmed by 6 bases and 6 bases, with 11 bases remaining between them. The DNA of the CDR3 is TGTGCCAGCAGTTTCGCGGGCGCTGAAGCTTTCTTT. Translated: CASSFAGAEAFF.

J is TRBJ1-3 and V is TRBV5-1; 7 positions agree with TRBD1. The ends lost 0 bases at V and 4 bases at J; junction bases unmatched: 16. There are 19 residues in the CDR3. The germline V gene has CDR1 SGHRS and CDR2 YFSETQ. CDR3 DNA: TGCGCCAGCAGCTTGGGTCGTTGGGGTGGACAGGTCCGCGGAAACACCATATATTTT. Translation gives CASSLGRWGGQVRGNTIYF.

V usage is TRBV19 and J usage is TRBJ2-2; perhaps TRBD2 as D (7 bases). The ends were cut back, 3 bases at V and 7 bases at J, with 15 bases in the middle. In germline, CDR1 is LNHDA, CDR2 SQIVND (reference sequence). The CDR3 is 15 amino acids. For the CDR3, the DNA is TGTGCCAGTAGTATCCTACAGGGAGGGGGCGGGGAGCTGTTTTTT. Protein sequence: CASSILQGGGGELFF.

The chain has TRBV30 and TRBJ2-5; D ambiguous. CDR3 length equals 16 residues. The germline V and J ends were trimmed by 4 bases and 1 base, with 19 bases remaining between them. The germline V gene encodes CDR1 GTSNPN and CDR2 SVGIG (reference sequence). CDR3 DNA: TGTGCCTGGAAGCGTCACTCCGACGGAGTCCAAGAGACCCAGTACTTC. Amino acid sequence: CAWKRHSDGVQETQYF.

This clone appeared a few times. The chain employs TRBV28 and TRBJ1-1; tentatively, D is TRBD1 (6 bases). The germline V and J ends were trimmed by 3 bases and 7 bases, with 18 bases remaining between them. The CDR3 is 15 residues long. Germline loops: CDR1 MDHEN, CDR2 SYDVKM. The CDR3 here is CASSFPRAGEDEAFF. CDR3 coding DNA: TGTGCCAGCAGTTTCCCCCGTGCAGGGGAAGATGAAGCTTTCTTT.

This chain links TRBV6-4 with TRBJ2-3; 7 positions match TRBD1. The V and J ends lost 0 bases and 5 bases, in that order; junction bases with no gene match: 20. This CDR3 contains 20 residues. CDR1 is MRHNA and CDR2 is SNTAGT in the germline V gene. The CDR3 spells CASSDSSPMRGLRPGDTQYF. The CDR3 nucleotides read TGTGCCAGCAGTGACTCGTCGCCGATGAGGGGGCTTCGGCCGGGAGATACGCAGTATTTT.

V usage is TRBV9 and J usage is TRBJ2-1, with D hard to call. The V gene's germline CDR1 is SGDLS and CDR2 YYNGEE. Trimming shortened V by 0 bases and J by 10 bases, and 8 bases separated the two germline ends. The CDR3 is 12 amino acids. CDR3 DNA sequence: TGTGCCAGCAGCGTAGAGGAGAACGAGCAGTTCTTC. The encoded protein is CASSVEENEQFF.

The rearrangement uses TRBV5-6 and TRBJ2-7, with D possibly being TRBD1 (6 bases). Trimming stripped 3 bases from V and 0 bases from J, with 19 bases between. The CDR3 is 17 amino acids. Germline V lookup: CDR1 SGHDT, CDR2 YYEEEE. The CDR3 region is CASSSGQIYYVSYEQYF. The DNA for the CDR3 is TGTGCCAGCAGCTCAGGACAGATCTATTACGTCTCCTACGAGCAGTACTTC.

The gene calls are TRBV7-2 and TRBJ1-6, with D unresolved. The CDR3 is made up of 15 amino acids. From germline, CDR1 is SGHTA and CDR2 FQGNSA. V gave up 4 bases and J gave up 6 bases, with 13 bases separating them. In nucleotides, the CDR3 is TGTGCCAGCAGCTCCCTACGCGGGTCTAATTCACCCCTCCACTTT. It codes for CASSSLRGSNSPLHF. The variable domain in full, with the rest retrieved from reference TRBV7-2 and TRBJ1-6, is GAGVSQSPSNKVTEKGKDVELRCDPISGHTALYWYRQSLGQGLEFLIYFQGNSAPDKSGLPSDRFSAERTGGSVSTLTIQRTQQEDSAVYLCASSSLRGSNSPLHFGNGTRLTVT.

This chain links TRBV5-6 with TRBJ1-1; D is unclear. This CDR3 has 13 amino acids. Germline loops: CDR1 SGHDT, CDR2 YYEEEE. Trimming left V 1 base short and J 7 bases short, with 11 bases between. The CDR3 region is CASSLSGLVEAFF. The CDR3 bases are TGTGCCAGCAGCTTGTCGGGTCTTGTTGAAGCTTTCTTT.

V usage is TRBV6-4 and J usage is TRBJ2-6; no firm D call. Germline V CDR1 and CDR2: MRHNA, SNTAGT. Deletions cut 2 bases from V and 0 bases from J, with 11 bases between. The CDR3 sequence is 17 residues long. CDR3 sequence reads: CASSDRQVISGANVLTF. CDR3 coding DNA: TGTGCCAGCAGTGACAGGCAGGTAATCTCTGGGGCCAACGTCCTGACTTTC.

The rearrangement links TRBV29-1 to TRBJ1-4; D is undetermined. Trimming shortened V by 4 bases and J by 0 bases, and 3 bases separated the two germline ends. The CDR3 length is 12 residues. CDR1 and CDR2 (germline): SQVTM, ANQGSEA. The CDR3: CSVAATNEKLFF. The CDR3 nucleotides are TGCAGCGTTGCGGCAACTAATGAAAAACTGTTTTTT.

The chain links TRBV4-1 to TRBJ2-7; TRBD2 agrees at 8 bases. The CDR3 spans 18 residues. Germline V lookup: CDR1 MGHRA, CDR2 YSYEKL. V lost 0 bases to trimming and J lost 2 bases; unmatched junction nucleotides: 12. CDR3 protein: CASSQEVRGLVVAYEQYF. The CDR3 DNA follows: TGCGCCAGCAGCCAAGAGGTTCGGGGACTAGTAGTCGCCTACGAGCAGTACTTC.

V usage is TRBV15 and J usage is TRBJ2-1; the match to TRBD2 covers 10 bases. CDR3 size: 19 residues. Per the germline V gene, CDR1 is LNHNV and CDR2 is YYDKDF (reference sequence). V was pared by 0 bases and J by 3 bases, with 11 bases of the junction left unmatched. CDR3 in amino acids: CATSRDGGGWTSGYNEQFF. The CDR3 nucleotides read TGTGCCACCAGCAGAGATGGGGGGGGTTGGACTAGCGGCTACAATGAGCAGTTCTTC.

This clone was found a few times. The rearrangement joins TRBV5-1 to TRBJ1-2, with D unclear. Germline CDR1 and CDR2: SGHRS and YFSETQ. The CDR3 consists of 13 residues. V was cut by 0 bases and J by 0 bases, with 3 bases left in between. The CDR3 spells CASSLGANYGYTF. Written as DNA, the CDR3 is TGCGCCAGCAGCTTGGGAGCTAACTATGGCTACACCTTC.